One and the same sample provided the 19 T cell receptor beta chains below, sequenced in a study of a mutant IDH1 vaccine in newly diagnosed glioma. Time point reported: week 5, during vaccination. Mutant IDH1 20-mer peptide, at 300 ug, made up each vaccine dose, with topical imiquimod. These TCRs are of unknown antigen specificity. Using immunoSEQ multiplex PCR, the repertoire was profiled, and TCRdb retains in-frame clones only, with some absent. The sample includes roughly 42,000 clones, roughly 85% seen only once; the top ten take about 1.5%. The sequences come from PBMCs, collected from a glioma patient whose treatment included an IDH1 peptide vaccine. These receptors came from a man between 40 and 49 years old with glioma.

The chain is built from TRBV18 and TRBJ2-7; D uncertain. This CDR3 is built from 15 residues. Germline lookup yields CDR1 KGHSH and CDR2 LQKENI. V lost 0 bases and J 2 bases, leaving 11 bases between the germline ends. CDR3 residues: CASSPPQPAPYEQYF. The CDR3 DNA reads as TGTGCCAGCTCACCACCGCAGCCAGCCCCCTACGAGCAGTACTTC.

This clone was counted only a few times. V gene TRBV7-9 combines with J gene TRBJ2-1; D not certain. V dropped 4 bases and J dropped 0 bases, with 19 bases sitting between them. The germline gives CDR1 SEHNR, CDR2 FQNEAQ (reference sequence). This CDR3 is 18 amino acids long. The CDR3 reads CASSSTRLFLSSYNEQFF. DNA for the CDR3: TGTGCCAGCAGCTCGACCAGACTTTTCCTAAGCTCCTACAATGAGCAGTTCTTC.

The chain links TRBV10-3 to TRBJ2-5; 7 bases match TRBD1. V trimming: 0 bases; J trimming: 3 bases; junction bases outside the gene matches: 7. The V gene's germline CDR1 is ENHRY and CDR2 SYGVKD. The CDR3 sequence is 16 residues long. Here the CDR3 reads CAISESQDRQKETQYF. The DNA of the CDR3 is TGTGCCATCAGTGAGTCGCAGGACAGGCAAAAAGAGACCCAGTACTTC.

The CDR3 DNA follows: TGTGCCAGCAGTTACTCCGACAGGGCGAGCTCCTACGAGCAGTACTTC. As protein: CASSYSDRASSYEQYF. The chain employs TRBV6-5 and TRBJ2-7, with 7 bases lining up with TRBD1. Germline values: CDR1 MNHEY, CDR2 SVGAGI. The V gene end was trimmed by 0 bases and the J gene end by 0 bases; junction bases not matched to a gene: 5. The CDR3 totals 16 residues.

The table lists this clone with a count of one. This rearrangement joins TRBV10-3 to TRBJ2-2, with 8 bases lining up with TRBD2. Germline V gives CDR1 ENHRY, CDR2 SYGVKD. J was trimmed by 5 bases and V by 7 bases; bases with no gene match: 9. The CDR3 loop spans 15 amino acids. In nucleotides, the CDR3 is TGTGCCATCAACCGAGCGGGAGTGGAAACCGGGGAGCTGTTTTTT. This translates into CAINRAGVETGELFF.

This chain connects TRBV19 to TRBJ1-5, with 12 bases fitting TRBD1. Germline loops: CDR1 LNHDA, CDR2 SQIVND (reference sequence). The CDR3 has 16 residues. After removal of 4 bases from V and 3 bases from J, the junction contained 4 bases not matched to a gene. This CDR3 reads CASSRPGQGANQPQHF. CDR3 bases: TGTGCCAGTAGTAGGCCGGGACAGGGGGCCAATCAGCCCCAGCATTTT.

V and J are TRBV7-6 and TRBJ2-7, with TRBD2 identical over 11 bases. Germline V gene lookup returns CDR1 SGHVS and CDR2 FNYEAQ. V lost 2 bases and J lost 2; bases outside the gene matches: 5. This CDR3 is 16 amino acids long. CDR3 sequence (DNA): TGTGCCAGCAGCTTATGGGGGACTAGCGGAGCCTACGAGCAGTACTTC. This gives the protein CASSLWGTSGAYEQYF.

Only a few counts were recorded for this clone. The chain joins TRBV5-1 to TRBJ1-6; the D is unclear. CDR1 is SGHRS, CDR2 YFSETQ, per germline. The CDR3 is 12 amino acids. The germline V and J ends were trimmed by 3 bases and 5 bases, with 3 bases remaining between them. CDR3 nucleotide sequence: TGCGCCAGCAGCTCGAATAATTCACCCCTCCACTTT. Translating it yields CASSSNNSPLHF.

This rearrangement joins TRBV19 to TRBJ2-1, with 11 positions matching TRBD2. Germline-derived CDR1 and CDR2 are LNHDA and SQIVND (reference sequence). V shed 0 bases, J shed 1 base, and the junction held 5 bases outside the gene matches. The CDR3 extends over 18 amino acids. CDR3: CASSIESVAGGSYNEQFF. The CDR3 DNA reads TGTGCCAGTAGTATAGAGAGCGTAGCGGGAGGGTCCTACAATGAGCAGTTCTTC.

This chain connects TRBV7-9 to TRBJ2-7; D is ambiguous. The CDR3 contains 14 residues. Germline lookup yields CDR1 SEHNR and CDR2 FQNEAQ (reference sequence). V lost 2 bases and J lost 5, with 13 bases in between. The CDR3 protein is CASSLPWVSHEQYF. The CDR3 nucleotides are TGTGCCAGCAGCTTACCCTGGGTGTCACACGAGCAGTACTTC.

This chain uses TRBV19 with TRBJ2-5; 8 bases map to TRBD2. The CDR3 spans 14 residues. Germline CDR1 reads LNHDA; CDR2 reads SQIVND (reference sequence). Trimming removed 5 bases from V and 4 bases from J; junction bases left unmatched: 6. For the CDR3, the DNA is TGTGCCAGTAGTGATTCCGGGAGGGGAGAGACCCAGTACTTC. This sequence encodes CASSDSGRGETQYF.

The chain carries TRBV27 and TRBJ2-4, with a tentative D call TRBD1 (5 bases). Trimming took off 6 bases at V and 6 bases at J, with 15 bases between the two ends. The CDR3 totals 14 residues. The V gene's germline CDR1 is MNHEY and CDR2 SMNVEV (reference sequence). The CDR3: CASRLMQGGNIQYF. CDR3 bases: TGTGCCAGCAGATTGATGCAGGGCGGAAACATTCAGTACTTC.

The gene calls are TRBV7-2 and TRBJ1-4; perhaps TRBD1 as D (5 bases). The CDR3 totals 18 residues. V lost 1 base to trimming and J lost 5 bases, with 20 bases between them. The V gene's germline CDR1 is SGHTA and CDR2 FQGNSA. CDR3 nucleotide sequence: TGTGCCAGCAGCTTAGTGGGACGGGGGAGGGTAGTAAATGAAAAACTGTTTTTT. Protein sequence: CASSLVGRGRVVNEKLFF. Using reference TRBV7-2 and TRBJ1-4 for the parts outside the CDR3, the full variable domain is GAGVSQSPSNKVTEKGKDVELRCDPISGHTALYWYRQSLGQGLEFLIYFQGNSAPDKSGLPSDRFSAERTGGSVSTLTIQRTQQEDSAVYLCASSLVGRGRVVNEKLFFGSGTQLSVL.

This clone was counted a single time. V and J are TRBV4-1 and TRBJ1-2; D might be TRBD1 (5 bases). This CDR3 region has 15 residues. V was pared by 0 bases and J by 8 bases, with 16 bases between. Germline CDR1 reads MGHRA; CDR2 reads YSYEKL. CDR3 residues: CASSQEPPGRGGYTF. The CDR3 DNA reads as TGCGCCAGCAGCCAAGAGCCCCCGGGGCGAGGGGGCTACACCTTC.

The CDR3 DNA reads TGTGCCAGCAGCTCGGACAGGCGAAATGAAAAACTGTTTTTT. It specifies CASSSDRRNEKLFF. This chain connects TRBV7-9 to TRBJ1-4; 7 nucleotides line up with TRBD1. Trimming cost V 4 bases and J 5 bases; bases outside gene matches: 4. Germline V lookup: CDR1 SEHNR, CDR2 FQNEAQ (reference sequence). The length of the CDR3 is 14 residues.

The chain joins TRBV9 to TRBJ2-2; D is possibly TRBD1 (5 bases). V shed 0 bases and J shed 8 bases, with 11 bases lying between them. This CDR3 comprises 14 residues. CDR1 SGDLS and CDR2 YYNGEE come from the germline V gene. In DNA form, the CDR3 reads TGTGCCAGCAGCGTAGAGGGGTTGACAGGGGAGCTGTTTTTT. Protein product: CASSVEGLTGELFF.

DNA of the CDR3: TGCGCCAGCAGCCTGACTAGCGGGGCCGCGAACACCGGGGAGCTGTTTTTT. Translation gives CASSLTSGAANTGELFF. The J gene is TRBJ2-2, the V gene TRBV5-1; 11 positions agree with TRBD2. Germline assignment: CDR1 SGHRS and CDR2 YFSETQ. V dropped 4 bases and J dropped 0; count of bases not matched to a gene: 5. CDR3 size: 17 residues.

The chain joins TRBV5-4 to TRBJ2-3; D is undetermined. The CDR3 is made up of 12 amino acids. The V end lost 4 bases, the J end lost 6 bases, and 9 bases lay between the germline ends. Germline CDR1 and CDR2: SGHNT and YYREEE (reference sequence). CDR3 residues: CASSIQWDTQYF. As DNA, the CDR3 is TGTGCCAGCAGCATACAGTGGGATACGCAGTATTTT.

The chain employs TRBV6-4 and TRBJ2-6, with a tentative D call TRBD2 (6 bases). Germline values: CDR1 MRHNA, CDR2 SNTAGT. The V end lost 3 bases, the J end lost 4 bases, and 22 bases lay between the germline ends. This CDR3 contains 19 residues. CDR3 nucleotide sequence: TGTGCCAGCAGTGAAGGCCCGTTTCGCGGGGCGGGGGGGGCCAACGTCCTGACTTTC. Its protein is CASSEGPFRGAGGANVLTF.